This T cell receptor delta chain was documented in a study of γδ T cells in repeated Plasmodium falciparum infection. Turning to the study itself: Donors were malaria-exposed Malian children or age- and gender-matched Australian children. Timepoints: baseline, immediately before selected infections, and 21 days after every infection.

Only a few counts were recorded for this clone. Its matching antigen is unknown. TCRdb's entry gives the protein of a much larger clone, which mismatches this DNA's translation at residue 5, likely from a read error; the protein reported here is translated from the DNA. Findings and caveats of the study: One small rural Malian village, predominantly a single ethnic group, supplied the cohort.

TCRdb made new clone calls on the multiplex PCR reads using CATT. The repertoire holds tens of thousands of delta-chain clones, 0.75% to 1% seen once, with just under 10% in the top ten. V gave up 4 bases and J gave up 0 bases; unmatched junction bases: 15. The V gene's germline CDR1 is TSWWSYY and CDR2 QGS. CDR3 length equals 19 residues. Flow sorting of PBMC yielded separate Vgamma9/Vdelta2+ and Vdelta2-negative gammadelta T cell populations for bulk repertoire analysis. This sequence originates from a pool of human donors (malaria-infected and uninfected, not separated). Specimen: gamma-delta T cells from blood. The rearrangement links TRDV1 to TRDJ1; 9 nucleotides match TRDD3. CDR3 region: CALGGHDRYWGTYTDKLIF. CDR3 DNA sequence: TGTGCTCTTGGGGGACATGACCGGTACTGGGGGACTTACACCGATAAACTCATCTTT.